This TCR beta chain was sequenced during a study of blood T cell repertoires in COVID-19. Study information: Sample material is recorded as cDNA or gDNA derived from T cells, B-cell-depleted T cells, or PBMCs.

After removal of 3 bases from V and 5 bases from J, the junction contained 12 bases not matched to a gene. From germline, CDR1 is MNHNS and CDR2 SASEGT. The CDR3 totals 17 residues. Sequencing used immunoSEQ multiplex PCR; TCRdb keeps in-frame clones, though not all of them. The data show around 150,000 clones, 60% to 80% seen once. The sequenced sample consisted of PBMCs or T cells enriched from blood (not recorded which). The chain combines TRBV6-1 with TRBJ1-1, with 10 bases identical to TRBD1. The receptor was isolated from a woman between 50 and 59 years old who had recovered from COVID-19. For the CDR3, the DNA is TGTGCCAGCAGTGAGTTTCTTCCGGGACAGGGGTGGACTGAAGCTTTCTTT. This sequence encodes CASSEFLPGQGWTEAFF.